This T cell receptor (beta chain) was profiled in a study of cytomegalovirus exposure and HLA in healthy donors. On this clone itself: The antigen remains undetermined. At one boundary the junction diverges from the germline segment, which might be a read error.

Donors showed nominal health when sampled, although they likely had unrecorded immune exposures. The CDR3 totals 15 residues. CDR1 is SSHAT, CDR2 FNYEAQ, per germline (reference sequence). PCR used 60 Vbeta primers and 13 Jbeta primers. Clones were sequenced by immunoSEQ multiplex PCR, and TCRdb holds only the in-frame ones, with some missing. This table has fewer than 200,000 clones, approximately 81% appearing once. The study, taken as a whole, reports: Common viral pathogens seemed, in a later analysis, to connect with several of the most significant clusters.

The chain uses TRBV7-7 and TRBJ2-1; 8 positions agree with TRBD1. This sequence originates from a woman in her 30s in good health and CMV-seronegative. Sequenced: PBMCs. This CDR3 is CASSHGTGSYNEQFF. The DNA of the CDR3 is TGTGCTAGCAGCCACGGGACAGGCTCCTACAATGAGCAGTTCTTC.